This paragraph covers one T cell receptor (beta chain) sequence. Sequence at one end of the junction differs from germline and may be a read error. This record comes from a study of T cells in Graves' hyperthyroidism and ophthalmopathy. The V gene's germline CDR1 is MDHEN and CDR2 SYDVKM. This CDR3 has 11 residues. Amplification of TCR beta CDR3 regions was performed using RNA transcripts as template. The primer set for the first-round RT-PCR of the TCR CDR3 was HTBI. TCRdb ran MiXCR on the multiplex PCR reads and lists one entry per CDR3 protein. The sample has 490,000 or so distinct CDR3 sequences; just under 20% are singletons.

The sequence derives from a man between 35 and 55 years old with Graves' ophthalmopathy. The chain recombines TRBV28 with TRBJ1-5; no clear D. The specimen was blood. The CDR3 nucleotides are TGTGCCAGCAACGGTAATCGGCCCCAGCATTTT. This gives the protein CASNGNRPQHF.